The 9 T cell receptor beta chains below were found in one sample sequenced in a study of blood T cell repertoires in COVID-19. The data were produced by immunoSEQ multiplex PCR, yet TCRdb's version contains in-frame clones alone and is incomplete. The repertoire holds around 230,000 clones, with roughly 86% as singletons. Sequenced material: PBMCs or T cells enriched from blood (not recorded which). These receptor sequences come from a woman in her 30s with acute COVID-19.

The chain couples TRBV29-1 to TRBJ1-2; D gene unclear. This CDR3 is built from 12 residues. The V gene's germline CDR1 is SQVTM and CDR2 ANQGSEA. The V end was cut by 4 bases, the J end by 0 bases, with 6 bases between. CDR3 residues: CSVGGSNYGYTF. The CDR3 coding sequence is TGCAGCGTTGGCGGGTCTAACTATGGCTACACCTTC.

This chain connects TRBV12-3 or TRBV12-4 to TRBJ1-2, with TRBD1 as a possible D gene (5 bases). This CDR3 has 13 residues. Trimming cost V 6 bases and J 4 bases, with 12 bases left between them. The CDR3 bases are TGTGCCAGCAGCCCCTCGGGGGGCTATGGCTACACCTTC. Protein product: CASSPSGGYGYTF.

The rearrangement links TRBV9 to TRBJ1-2; 9 bases map to TRBD1. The ends lost 3 bases at V and 6 bases at J; junction bases unmatched: 9. The V gene's germline CDR1 is SGDLS and CDR2 YYNGEE. The CDR3 extends over 15 amino acids. Here the CDR3 DNA reads TGTGCCAGCAGCGCCCGGACAGGGGCCATGAATGGCTACACCTTC. Its translation is CASSARTGAMNGYTF.

J is TRBJ1-5 and V is TRBV3-1 (or the pseudogene TRBV3-2); 7 positions agree with TRBD1. Germline V gene sequence: CDR1 LGHDT, CDR2 YNNKEL (reference sequence). This CDR3 has 15 amino acids. The V and J ends lost 0 bases and 4 bases, in that order; junction bases with no gene match: 3. CDR3 protein: CASSQDQTGNQPQHF. The CDR3 DNA reads TGTGCCAGCAGCCAAGATCAGACAGGGAATCAGCCCCAGCATTTT.

The chain couples TRBV2 to TRBJ1-4, with 9 bases matching TRBD1. Germline CDR1 SNHLY, CDR2 FYNNEI. Trimming at V came to 6 bases and at J to 8 bases, leaving 7 bases not matched to a gene. This CDR3 spans 14 amino acids. The CDR3 DNA reads as TGTGCCAGCAGGCTTGGGACAGGGAGGGAAAAACTGTTTTTT. Protein: CASRLGTGREKLFF.

The chain couples TRBV7-2 to TRBJ2-5; possibly TRBD2 for D (7 bases). This CDR3 spans 15 amino acids. Per germline, CDR1 SGHTA and CDR2 FQGNSA. V was clipped by 2 bases and J by 4 bases, with 14 bases between them. CDR3 bases: TGTGCCAGCAGCTTACAATACAGGGAGGGAGAGACCCAGTACTTC. This codes for CASSLQYREGETQYF. The whole variable domain, filled in from reference TRBV7-2 and TRBJ2-5, reads GAGVSQSPSNKVTEKGKDVELRCDPISGHTALYWYRQSLGQGLEFLIYFQGNSAPDKSGLPSDRFSAERTGGSVSTLTIQRTQQEDSAVYLCASSLQYREGETQYFGPGTRLLVL.

The chain has TRBV9 and TRBJ1-1; D not resolved. This CDR3 is 16 amino acids long. Germline CDR1 and CDR2: SGDLS and YYNGEE. V lost 3 bases and J 1 base, leaving 16 bases between the germline ends. Written as DNA, the CDR3 is TGTGCCAGCAGCGAAATTATCTACAGAACGAACACTGAAGCTTTCTTT. It yields the protein CASSEIIYRTNTEAFF.

The J gene is TRBJ1-3, the V gene TRBV7-2; 7 bases map to TRBD1. Germline lookup yields CDR1 SGHTA and CDR2 FQGNSA. CDR3 length: 16 amino acids. Trimming removed 5 bases from V and 0 bases from J; junction bases left unmatched: 7. CDR3 bases: TGTGCCAGCAGCCCCGTGACAGGGAGCTCTGGAAACACCATATATTTT. Translated, it gives CASSPVTGSSGNTIYF.

This clone turned up a few times. This rearrangement joins TRBV7-8 to TRBJ2-3; possible D gene TRBD2, 5 bases. Germline CDR1 is SGHVS and CDR2 is FQNEAQ. This CDR3 is built from 15 residues. V lost 5 bases, J lost 3 bases, and 15 bases lay in between. CDR3 residues: CASSRRRPRTDTQYF. The CDR3 coding sequence is TGTGCCAGCAGCCGGAGGCGCCCGCGGACAGATACGCAGTATTTT.